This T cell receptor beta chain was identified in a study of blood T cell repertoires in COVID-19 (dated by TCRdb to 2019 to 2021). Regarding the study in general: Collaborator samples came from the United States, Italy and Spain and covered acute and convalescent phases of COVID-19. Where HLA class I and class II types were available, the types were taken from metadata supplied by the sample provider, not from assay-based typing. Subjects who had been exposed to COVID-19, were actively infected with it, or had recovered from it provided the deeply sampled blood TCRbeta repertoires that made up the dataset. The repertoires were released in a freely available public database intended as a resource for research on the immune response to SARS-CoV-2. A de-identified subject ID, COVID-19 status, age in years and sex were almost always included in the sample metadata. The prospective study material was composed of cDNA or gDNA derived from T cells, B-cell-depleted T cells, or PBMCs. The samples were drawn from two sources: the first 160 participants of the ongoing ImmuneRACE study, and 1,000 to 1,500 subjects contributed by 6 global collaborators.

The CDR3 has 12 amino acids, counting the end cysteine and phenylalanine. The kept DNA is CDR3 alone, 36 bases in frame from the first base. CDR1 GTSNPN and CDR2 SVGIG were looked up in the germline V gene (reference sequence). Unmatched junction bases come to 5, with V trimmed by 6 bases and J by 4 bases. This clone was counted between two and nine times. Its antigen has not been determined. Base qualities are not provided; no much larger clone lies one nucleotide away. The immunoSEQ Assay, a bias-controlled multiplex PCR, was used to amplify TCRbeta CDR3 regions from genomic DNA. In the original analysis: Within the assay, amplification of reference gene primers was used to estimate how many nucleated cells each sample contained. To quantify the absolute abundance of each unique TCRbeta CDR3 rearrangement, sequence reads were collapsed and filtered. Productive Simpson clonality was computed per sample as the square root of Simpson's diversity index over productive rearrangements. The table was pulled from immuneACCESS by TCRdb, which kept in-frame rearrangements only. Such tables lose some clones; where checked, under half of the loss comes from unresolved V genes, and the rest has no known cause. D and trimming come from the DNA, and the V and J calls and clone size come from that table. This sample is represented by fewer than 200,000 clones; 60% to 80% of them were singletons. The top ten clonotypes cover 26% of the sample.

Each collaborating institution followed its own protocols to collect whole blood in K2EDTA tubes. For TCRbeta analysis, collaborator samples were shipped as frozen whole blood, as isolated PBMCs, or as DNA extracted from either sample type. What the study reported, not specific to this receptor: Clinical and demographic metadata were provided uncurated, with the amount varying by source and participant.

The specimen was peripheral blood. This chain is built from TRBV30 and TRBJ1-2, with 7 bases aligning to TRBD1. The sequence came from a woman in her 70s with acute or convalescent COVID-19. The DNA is TGTGCCTGTTACAGGGGCGCCTATGGCTACACCTTC. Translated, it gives CACYRGAYGYTF.